This is a list of T cell receptor beta chains from one sample in a study of blood T cell repertoires in COVID-19. TCRdb keeps only in-frame clones here, not all; method: immunoSEQ multiplex PCR. The table has over 200,000 clones, over 65% seen once. Sequencing input: peripheral blood. Receptors originate from a woman in her 70s with active or convalescent COVID-19. Each CDR3 is given with its conserved first and last residue. A D gene is named only where the DNA matches it firmly. The size field is filled for only some rows; it gives once, few, many or a size class.

-	-	TRBV10-3	16	TRBJ2-3	TGTGCCATCAGAGGGGCGTATACGGGGGGCGCAGATACGCAGTATTTT	CAIRGAYTGGADTQYF
-	TRBD2	TRBV9	16	TRBJ2-3	TGTGCCAGCAGCGTAGAACCTAGCGGGACCACAGATACGCAGTATTTT	CASSVEPSGTTDTQYF
-	TRBD1	TRBV30	13	TRBJ2-7	TGTGCCTGGAGTGGACAGGGGTCCTACGAGCAGTACTTC	CAWSGQGSYEQYF
-	-	TRBV18	14	TRBJ2-3	TGTGCCAGCTCACCACCCCGCGTCACAGATACGCAGTATTTT	CASSPPRVTDTQYF
-	-	TRBV15	17	TRBJ1-1	TGTGCCACCAGCAGAGACAGGGGCCCCTTAATGAACACTGAAGCTTTCTTT	CATSRDRGPLMNTEAFF
-	-	TRBV6-1	15	TRBJ1-4	TGTGCCAGCAGTGAACAGACAGCTAGACTGGAAAAACTGTTTTTT	CASSEQTARLEKLFF
few	TRBD1	TRBV19	15	TRBJ1-6	TGTGCCAGCTCCTATTGGGACAGGGCGGATTCACCCCTCCACTTT	CASSYWDRADSPLHF
-	TRBD2	TRBV28	13	TRBJ2-1	TGTGCCAGCAGTTTCCTAGCGGGAACTGAGCAGTTCTTC	CASSFLAGTEQFF
few	-	TRBV6-5	13	TRBJ1-1	TGTGCCAGTATGGGGGGGTGGGGCACTGAAGCTTTCTTT	CASMGGWGTEAFF
-	-	TRBV30	12	TRBJ2-1	TGTGCGATGGCTAGCTCCTACAATGAGCAGTTCTTC	CAMASSYNEQFF
-	TRBD2	TRBV7-9	18	TRBJ2-1	TGTGCCAGCAGCTTCCAAGGACTAGCGGAGAGCTCCTACAATGAGCAGTTCTTC	CASSFQGLAESSYNEQFF
-	TRBD1	TRBV2	17	TRBJ1-1	TGTGCCAGCAGTTGGGGGGGGACAGGGGTCCCGAACACTGAAGCTTTCTTT	CASSWGGTGVPNTEAFF
-	-	TRBV18	12	TRBJ1-2	TGTGCCAGCTCACCAGGCCACTATGGCTACACCTTC	CASSPGHYGYTF
-	-	TRBV6-6	14	TRBJ2-7	TGTGCCAGCAGCCTCAGGTTCAGGGTTCACGAGCAGTACTTC	CASSLRFRVHEQYF
-	TRBD1	TRBV19	15	TRBJ1-5	TGTGCCAGTAGTCGGACAGGGGATAGCAATCAGCCCCAGCATTTT	CASSRTGDSNQPQHF
few	-	TRBV7-9	13	TRBJ1-1	TGTGCCAGCAGCTTACCGGTGAACACTGAAGCTTTCTTT	CASSLPVNTEAFF
-	-	TRBV3-1/TRBV3-2	15	TRBJ1-1	TGTGCCAGCAGCCAAAGGGGAGGGGGGATAGCTGAAGCTTTCTTT	CASSQRGGGIAEAFF
-	TRBD1	TRBV5-6	15	TRBJ2-1	TGTGCCAGCAGCTTTCCGGGACAGGTCTCGAATGAGCAGTTCTTC	CASSFPGQVSNEQFF
-	TRBD1	TRBV12-3/TRBV12-4	13	TRBJ1-1	TGTGCCAGCAGTCGACAGGGCAACACTGAAGCTTTCTTT	CASSRQGNTEAFF
-	TRBD1	TRBV18	13	TRBJ2-3	TGTGCCAGCTCGACAGGGGGCACAGATACGCAGTATTTT	CASSTGGTDTQYF
-	TRBD2	TRBV2	15	TRBJ2-7	TGTGCCAGCAGTGAAGATAGACTAGCGGTCTACGAGCAGTACTTC	CASSEDRLAVYEQYF
-	TRBD2	TRBV19	15	TRBJ2-3	TGTGCCAGTAAGGGACTAGCGGGAGGGGAAGATACGCAGTATTTT	CASKGLAGGEDTQYF
-	-	TRBV7-9	15	TRBJ2-1	TGTGCCAGCAGCTTATATGGGGCGGACTACAATGAGCAGTTCTTC	CASSLYGADYNEQFF
-	TRBD1	TRBV19	18	TRBJ1-5	TGTGCCAGTAGTATTAGCGTAGGGACAGGCCTCACTAATCAGCCCCAGCATTTT	CASSISVGTGLTNQPQHF
-	TRBD2	TRBV28	17	TRBJ2-7	TGTGCCAGCAGTTTATCTGGACTAGCGGGGGGTGACTACGAGCAGTACTTC	CASSLSGLAGGDYEQYF
-	-	TRBV5-1	16	TRBJ2-3	TGCGCCAGCAGCGAGGGAGCGGTGATTAGCACAGATACGCAGTATTTT	CASSEGAVISTDTQYF
few	TRBD1	TRBV19	13	TRBJ1-6	TGTGCCAGTAACAGGGGGCATAATTCACCCCTCCACTTT	CASNRGHNSPLHF
-	-	TRBV7-2	11	TRBJ2-3	TGTGCCAGCAGCCTGGACACCCGGCGGTATTTT	CASSLDTRRYF
few	TRBD1	TRBV29-1	13	TRBJ1-2	TGCAGCGCTGGGACAGGGGCGGACTATGGCTACACCTTC	CSAGTGADYGYTF
-	TRBD1	TRBV5-6	13	TRBJ1-2	TGTGCCAGCAGCTGGGACAGGGGTAGTGGCTACACCTTC	CASSWDRGSGYTF
-	-	TRBV7-2	14	TRBJ1-2	TGTGCCAGCAGCTCCTCTCCTCTGCGTGGTGGCTACACCTTC	CASSSSPLRGGYTF
-	TRBD1	TRBV19	15	TRBJ1-5	TGTGCCAGTAGTAGCTCTGGGACAGGGAGGCAGCCCCAGCATTTT	CASSSSGTGRQPQHF
-	-	TRBV28	11	TRBJ1-1	TGTGCCAGCAAACAGAACACTGAAGCTTTCTTT	CASKQNTEAFF
-	-	TRBV7-6	16	TRBJ2-7	TGTGCCAGCAGTCCCAGCAGGGTAGAGGTCTCCTACGAGCAGTACTTC	CASSPSRVEVSYEQYF
-	-	TRBV19	13	TRBJ2-7	TGTGCCAGTAGTAGCGGGGGCCTCTACGAGCAGTACTTC	CASSSGGLYEQYF
-	TRBD2	TRBV18	16	TRBJ2-7	TGTGCCAGCTCACCACCAGGACTAGCGCAACACTACGAGCAGTACTTC	CASSPPGLAQHYEQYF
-	-	TRBV3-1/TRBV3-2	17	TRBJ2-2	TGTGCCAGCAGCCCCAAGACACGCGATGGGGGGACCGGGGAGCTGTTTTTT	CASSPKTRDGGTGELFF
-	TRBD2	TRBV5-4	14	TRBJ2-5	TGTGCCACCACTATTGCGGGGGGGCGAGAGACCCAGTACTTC	CATTIAGGRETQYF
-	TRBD1	TRBV5-4	17	TRBJ1-3	TGTGCCAGCAGCCCCAATCCGGGACAGGGGACTGGAAACACCATATATTTT	CASSPNPGQGTGNTIYF
-	-	TRBV25-1	14	TRBJ2-2	TGTGCCAGCAGTGATGCAGGGCGCACCGGGGAGCTGTTTTTT	CASSDAGRTGELFF
-	-	TRBV5-4	14	TRBJ2-7	TGTGCCAGCAGCTGGGGGGTCGGTGCCTACGAGCAGTACTTC	CASSWGVGAYEQYF
-	-	TRBV19	14	TRBJ1-6	TGTGCCAGTAGTATAGCCCGCCAGGCTTCACCCCTCCACTTT	CASSIARQASPLHF